This T cell receptor (beta chain) is drawn from a study of shared clonotypes between healthy human individuals. The overall study: Researchers assigned three CD4 naive, three CD4 memory, two CD8 naive and one CD8 memory plate to each donor.

Study conclusions and caveats: Incomplete sequencing of sorted subsets was indicated by rarefaction despite large depth. The low donor count limited represented genetic and exposure-history diversity.

Sequenced by immunoSEQ multiplex PCR; TCRdb stores in-frame clones only, minus some. The sample contains roughly 1,600,000 clones, approximately 98.5% of which appear only once. On this clone: Antigen: not known.

CDR1 SGDLS and CDR2 YYNGEE come from the germline V gene. This CDR3 comprises 16 residues. J gave up 0 bases and V 2 bases, and 6 bases lay outside the gene matches. Donors were healthy HIV-negative adults without recently reported acute infections or vaccinations. Sequences were obtained from naive CD4+ T cells sorted from blood. This sample's subset: CD45RA+ positively selected. The chain uses TRBV9 and TRBJ2-5; 8 nucleotides match TRBD1. The TCR originated in a man younger than 40 in good health. CDR3 loop: CASSVQGATNQETQYF. CDR3 DNA: TGTGCCAGCAGCGTTCAGGGGGCAACCAACCAAGAGACCCAGTACTTC. The entire variable domain, with the rest obtained from reference TRBV9 and TRBJ2-5, is as follows: DSGVTQTPKHLITATGQRVTLRCSPRSGDLSVYWYQQSLDQGLQFLIQYYNGEERAKGNILERFSAQQFPDLHSELNLSSLELGDSALYFCASSVQGATNQETQYFGPGTRLLVL.